This entry lists 13 T cell receptor beta chains sequenced from one sample in a study of identical twins. Each CDR3 protein is one row after TCRdb ran MiXCR on the 5' RACE reads. The repertoire holds hundreds of thousands of distinct CDR3 sequences, with approximately 8% as singletons. This sample also belongs to another study, concerning yellow fever vaccine responses in identical twins.

What was sequenced was memory (CD45RO+) T cells sorted from blood. These receptors were obtained from a woman aged 18-29 years in good health.

This clonotype has only a few counts. This chain connects TRBV28 to TRBJ1-2; TRBD1 might be the D (5 bases). Trimming took off 9 bases at V and 3 bases at J, with 14 bases between the two ends. Germline V gene data show CDR1 as MDHEN and CDR2 as SYDVKM. The CDR3 covers 13 residues. This chain's CDR3 is CASGLGTYYGYTF. The CDR3 DNA is TGTGCCAGTGGCCTCGGGACCTACTATGGCTACACCTTC.

This rearrangement joins TRBV10-3 to TRBJ2-2; no clear D. The germline V gene encodes CDR1 ENHRY and CDR2 SYGVKD. This CDR3 is 13 amino acids long. V was cut by 3 bases and J by 2 bases, with 4 bases left in between. The CDR3 sequence is CAISDPNTGELFF. The CDR3 DNA sequence: TGTGCCATCAGTGACCCCAACACCGGGGAGCTGTTTTTT.

This clonotype was seen more than once but under ten times. This rearrangement joins TRBV7-6 to TRBJ1-6, with D perhaps matching TRBD1 (6 bases). Germline V gene sequence: CDR1 SGHVS, CDR2 FNYEAQ. The V and J ends lost 1 base and 6 bases respectively, with 10 bases between them. This CDR3 is built from 15 residues. The DNA for the CDR3 is TGTGCCAGCAGCTTAGACAGGGATGGTAATTCACCCCTCCACTTT. Amino acid sequence: CASSLDRDGNSPLHF.

The CDR3 DNA reads TGTGCCAGCGCCCCCCGCAGCAATCAGCCCCAGCATTTT. Translation: CASAPRSNQPQHF. This chain joins TRBV6-1 and TRBJ1-5; D is uncertain. Germline CDR1 and CDR2: MNHNS and SASEGT. This CDR3 is 13 amino acids long. V shed 8 bases and J shed 1 base, with 9 bases lying between them.

This clonotype was detected ten times or more. The chain is built from TRBV5-6 and TRBJ2-4, with 11 bases that match TRBD1. CDR1 and CDR2 (germline): SGHDT, YYEEEE. The CDR3 is 13 amino acids. Unmatched junction bases numbered 1, after V lost 4 bases and J lost 7 bases. This chain's CDR3 is CASSGDRGNIQYF. As DNA, the CDR3 is TGTGCCAGCAGCGGGGACAGGGGGAACATTCAGTACTTC.

This clonotype has just a few counts. The chain joins TRBV5-1 to TRBJ2-6, with a weak D call TRBD1 (6 bases). V was clipped by 0 bases and J by 0 bases, with 10 bases between them. The CDR3 is made up of 17 amino acids. Germline V CDR1 and CDR2: SGHRS, YFSETQ. The CDR3: CASSLGQGSSGANVLTF. The CDR3 DNA reads TGCGCCAGCAGCTTGGGGCAGGGGAGCTCTGGGGCCAACGTCCTGACTTTC.

At least ten counts were recorded for this clonotype. The chain combines TRBV6-1 with TRBJ2-7; a weak D match, TRBD1 (6 bases). V lost 6 bases and J 3 bases, leaving 18 bases between the germline ends. Germline V gene data show CDR1 as MNHNS and CDR2 as SASEGT. The CDR3 sequence is 15 residues long. The chain's CDR3 is CASRDSQVLFYEQYF. The CDR3 DNA follows: TGTGCCAGCAGGGACAGCCAAGTTCTATTCTACGAGCAGTACTTC.

The chain uses TRBV12-5 and TRBJ1-3, with D uncertain. Trimming left V 6 bases short and J 3 bases short, with 9 bases between. Looked up from germline, CDR1 is LGHNT and CDR2 is FRNRAP. The CDR3 contains 13 residues. CDR3 DNA sequence: TGTGCTAGTGGAAACGATTTTGGAAACACCATATATTTT. Its protein product is CASGNDFGNTIYF.

There are a few counts of this clonotype. V and J are TRBV6-4 and TRBJ2-2; D gene uncertain. The germline V and J ends were trimmed by 3 bases and 1 base, with 9 bases remaining between them. The CDR3 loop spans 15 amino acids. Germline V gene sequence: CDR1 MRHNA, CDR2 SNTAGT. The CDR3 DNA follows: TGTGCCAGCAGTGAACTATCGGGGAACACCGGGGAGCTGTTTTTT. It yields the protein CASSELSGNTGELFF.

This chain uses TRBV28 with TRBJ2-3; TRBD2 is a possible D gene (7 bases). The CDR3 is 15 amino acids. Deletions cut 3 bases from V and 4 bases from J, with 14 bases between. CDR1 MDHEN and CDR2 SYDVKM come from the germline V gene. This CDR3 is CASSFSGGPADTQYF. Written as DNA, the CDR3 is TGTGCCAGCAGTTTTTCCGGGGGGCCAGCAGATACGCAGTATTTT.

This clonotype has only a few counts. The gene calls are TRBV2 and TRBJ2-2; tentative D call: TRBD1 (6 bases). CDR1 and CDR2 (germline): SNHLY, FYNNEI. Trimming took off 1 base at V and 7 bases at J, with 13 bases between the two ends. The CDR3 has 15 amino acids. CDR3 residues: CASSEGLGAGGELFF. For the CDR3, the DNA is TGTGCCAGCAGTGAAGGTTTGGGGGCCGGCGGGGAGCTGTTTTTT.

The sample holds many counts of this clonotype. This chain links TRBV12-3 or TRBV12-4 with TRBJ2-7; 14 nucleotides match TRBD2. The CDR3 is 15 residues long. The J segment lost 5 bases and the V segment lost 5 bases, leaving 5 bases of the junction unmatched. CDR3: CASSRGLAGEDEQYF. DNA of the CDR3: TGTGCCAGCAGTAGGGGACTAGCGGGAGAGGACGAGCAGTACTTC.

Ten or more counts support this clonotype. CDR3 in amino acids: CASSFSPLQGNYGYTF. The CDR3 nucleotides are TGCGCCAGCAGCTTTAGCCCCCTCCAGGGAAACTATGGCTACACCTTC. The rearrangement uses TRBV5-1 and TRBJ1-2; the D gene is possibly TRBD1 (5 bases). Trimming took off 2 bases at V and 2 bases at J, with 16 bases between the two ends. The CDR3 has 16 amino acids. Germline CDR1 SGHRS, CDR2 YFSETQ.